These 12 T cell receptor beta chains were sequenced from one sample in a study of cytomegalovirus exposure and HLA in healthy donors. The PCR had 60 Vbeta and 13 Jbeta primers. The data were produced by immunoSEQ multiplex PCR, yet TCRdb's version contains in-frame clones alone and is incomplete. The table includes about 200,000 clones, more than 60% detected once. Sequenced: PBMCs. All receptors derive from a man aged 35 to 55 in good health and CMV-seronegative.

The gene calls are TRBV10-3 and TRBJ1-2, with D maybe TRBD1 (6 bases). V was shortened by 4 bases and J by 7 bases, with 13 bases between the two germline ends. CDR1 and CDR2 (germline): ENHRY, SYGVKD. CDR3 length equals 13 residues. CDR3 DNA: TGTGCCATCAGTGTTTCAGGGGAGAGTGGCTACACCTTC. Protein product: CAISVSGESGYTF.

The chain combines TRBV5-1 with TRBJ1-3, with 10 positions matching TRBD1. The CDR3 runs 15 residues. After removal of 0 bases from V and 7 bases from J, the junction contained 4 bases not matched to a gene. Germline V gives CDR1 SGHRS, CDR2 YFSETQ. CDR3 protein: CASSLGQGARNTIYF. CDR3 DNA sequence: TGCGCCAGCAGCTTGGGACAGGGGGCGAGGAACACCATATATTTT. Based on the CDR3 plus reference TRBV5-1 and TRBJ1-3, the full variable domain is KAGVTQTPRYLIKTRGQQVTLSCSPISGHRSVSWYQQTPGQGLQFLFEYFSETQRNKGNFPGRFSGRQFSNSRSEMNVSTLELGDSALYLCASSLGQGARNTIYFGEGSWLTVV.

V usage is TRBV14 and J usage is TRBJ1-4; 7 nucleotides line up with TRBD1. CDR3 length equals 14 residues. The V segment lost 1 base and the J segment 7 bases; nucleotides outside the gene matches: 3. The germline V gene has CDR1 SGHDN and CDR2 FVKESK. CDR3 sequence: CASSQVQGPEKLFF. In nucleotides, the CDR3 is TGTGCCAGCAGCCAAGTACAGGGGCCTGAAAAACTGTTTTTT.

The chain is built from TRBV19 and TRBJ1-2; 7 nucleotides align to TRBD1. Germline V gives CDR1 LNHDA, CDR2 SQIVND (reference sequence). CDR3 length: 14 residues. Trimming cost V 3 bases and J 5 bases; bases outside gene matches: 6. In nucleotides, the CDR3 is TGTGCCAGTAGTATCACGGGACAGACGTATGGCTACACCTTC. Protein: CASSITGQTYGYTF.

V gene TRBV5-8 combines with J gene TRBJ1-2; D is perhaps TRBD1 (6 bases). Trimming removed 6 bases from V and 8 bases from J, with 23 bases in between. The CDR3 is 15 residues long. Germline loops: CDR1 SGHTS, CDR2 YDEGEE. CDR3 nucleotide sequence: TGTGCCAGCACCTTACCATCGGGGGGGCTCTCCGGCTACACCTTC. Amino acids: CASTLPSGGLSGYTF. Full variable domain (remainder filled in from reference TRBV5-8 and TRBJ1-2): EAGVTQSPTHLIKTRGQQATLRCSPISGHTSVYWYQQALGLGLQFLLWYDEGEERNRGNFPPRFSGRQFPNYSSELNVNALELEDSALYLCASTLPSGGLSGYTFGSGTRLTVV.

The chain couples TRBV7-9 to TRBJ2-1; 13 positions match TRBD2. Germline CDR1 SEHNR, CDR2 FQNEAQ (reference sequence). V lost 5 bases to trimming and J lost 9 bases; unmatched junction nucleotides: 4. The CDR3 extends over 14 amino acids. The CDR3 DNA reads as TGTGCCAGCAGCCCCGGACTAGCGGGAGTTGAGCAGTTCTTC. It encodes CASSPGLAGVEQFF. The whole variable domain, filled in from reference TRBV7-9 and TRBJ2-1, reads DTGVSQNPRHKITKRGQNVTFRCDPISEHNRLYWYRQTLGQGPEFLTYFQNEAQLEKSRLLSDRFSAERPKGSFSTLEIQRTEQGDSAMYLCASSPGLAGVEQFFGPGTRLTVL.

The chain uses TRBV27 and TRBJ1-2, with 10 bases fitting TRBD1. With 6 bases clipped from V and 5 bases from J, the junction kept 6 bases outside the gene matches. The CDR3 totals 14 residues. The germline gives CDR1 MNHEY, CDR2 SMNVEV (reference sequence). DNA of the CDR3: TGTGCCAGCAGGGATCCGGGACAGGGGTATGGCTACACCTTC. It codes for CASRDPGQGYGYTF.

This chain connects TRBV20-1 to TRBJ1-2; D is ambiguous. Trimming removed 6 bases from V and 8 bases from J, with 13 bases in between. This CDR3 spans 11 amino acids. Germline loops: CDR1 DFQATT, CDR2 SNEGSKA (reference sequence). Written as DNA, the CDR3 is TGCAGTGCAGGGTCGGGGTACGGCTACACCTTC. It is translated as CSAGSGYGYTF.

The CDR3 is CASSQEGPSGTRGEQYF. The CDR3 DNA is TGCGCCAGCAGCCAAGAAGGGCCTAGCGGGACTAGGGGGGAGCAGTACTTC. The chain couples TRBV4-1 to TRBJ2-7, with 9 bases identical to TRBD2. The CDR3 contains 17 residues. Germline assignment: CDR1 MGHRA and CDR2 YSYEKL. The V and J ends lost 0 bases and 7 bases, in that order; junction bases with no gene match: 13.

There are a few counts of this clone. V and J are TRBV5-1 and TRBJ2-5; D is uncertain. This CDR3 is built from 13 residues. Germline V gives CDR1 SGHRS, CDR2 YFSETQ. V lost 0 bases and J 2 bases, leaving 5 bases between the germline ends. CDR3 nucleotide sequence: TGCGCCAGCAGCTTGGACAGACAAGAGACCCAGTACTTC. Its protein product is CASSLDRQETQYF.

The rearrangement uses TRBV6-5 and TRBJ1-1; TRBD1 matches 9 bases. Trimming cost V 5 bases and J 7 bases; bases outside gene matches: 11. Germline V gene data show CDR1 as MNHEY and CDR2 as SVGAGI. This CDR3 is 15 amino acids long. The CDR3 DNA follows: TGTGCCAGCAGTACGCCGGGACAGGGAGGTTATGAAGCTTTCTTT. Its translation is CASSTPGQGGYEAFF.

The gene calls are TRBV19 and TRBJ1-1; D remains unclear. CDR3 length equals 13 residues. V was cut by 0 bases and J by 13 bases, with 15 bases left in between. CDR1 LNHDA and CDR2 SQIVND come from the germline V gene (reference sequence). CDR3 region: CASSIEGRSKGFF. DNA for the CDR3: TGTGCCAGTAGTATAGAGGGCAGATCCAAAGGTTTCTTT. Together with reference TRBV19 and TRBJ1-1, the CDR3 gives the full variable domain: DGGITQSPKYLFRKEGQNVTLSCEQNLNHDAMYWYRQDPGQGLRLIYYSQIVNDFQKGDIAEGYSVSREKKESFPLTVTSAQKNPTAFYLCASSIEGRSKGFFGQGTRLTVV.